These T cell receptor beta chains were read from a single sample in a study of high-grade serous ovarian cancer treatment subgroups. Method: immunoSEQ multiplex PCR; TCRdb's copy keeps in-frame clones and lacks some. The table includes about 12,000 clones, over 75% detected once. Sequencing was performed on tumor tissue. All receptors come from a human donor with high-grade serous ovarian cancer. Both conserved end residues are part of each CDR3. A D gene is named only where the DNA matches it firmly. Only part of the rows carry a size: once, few, many, or a class if the clone is expanded.

CASSSLTVSGNTIYF | TGTGCCAGCAGTTCCCTTACAGTCTCTGGAAACACCATATATTTT | TRBJ1-3 | - | TRBV6-6 | -
CASSRTGTSRYEQYF | TGCGCCAGCAGCCGGACCGGGACCAGTCGCTACGAGCAGTACTTC | TRBJ2-7 | - | TRBV5-1 | -
CASSVAGTDNSPLHF | TGTGCCAGCAGCGTAGCCGGGACAGATAATTCACCCCTCCACTTT | TRBJ1-6 | - | TRBV7-2 | TRBD1
CASRLSGTAGNTIYF | TGTGCCAGCAGGCTGTCGGGAACGGCTGGAAACACCATATATTTT | TRBJ1-3 | - | TRBV14 | -
CASSTTVGNEQFF | TGTGCCAGCAGTACCACGGTGGGCAATGAGCAGTTCTTC | TRBJ2-1 | - | TRBV6-1 | -
CASSLDRSGNTIYF | TGTGCCAGCAGCTTAGACAGGAGTGGAAACACCATATATTTT | TRBJ1-3 | - | TRBV7-9 | -
CASSYLSQNTEAFF | TGTGCCAGCAGTTACCTTTCGCAGAACACTGAAGCTTTCTTT | TRBJ1-1 | - | TRBV6-5 | -
CASSEALEAFF | TGTGCCAGCAGTGAAGCTCTTGAAGCTTTCTTT | TRBJ1-1 | few | TRBV2 | -
CASSEALSGPRHF | TGTGCCAGCAGTGAAGCGCTGAGCGGGCCCCGCCACTTT | TRBJ1-6 | - | TRBV6-1 | -
CASSPRGVGSYEQYF | TGTGCCAGCAGCCCCAGGGGGGTAGGGTCCTACGAGCAGTACTTC | TRBJ2-7 | - | TRBV5-6 | -
CASSEGRGNSPLHF | TGTGCCAGCAGTGAAGGGCGAGGGAATTCACCCCTCCACTTT | TRBJ1-6 | once | TRBV6-5 | -
CASSYGENQPQHF | TGTGCCAGCAGTTACGGGGAGAATCAGCCCCAGCATTTT | TRBJ1-5 | few | TRBV6-5 | -
CSGDRSEGNEQFF | TGCAGCGGGGACAGGAGTGAAGGCAATGAGCAGTTCTTC | TRBJ2-1 | - | TRBV29-1 | TRBD1
CASGNPGLGGTDTQYF | TGTGCTAGTGGAAACCCGGGACTGGGAGGAACAGATACGCAGTATTTT | TRBJ2-3 | - | TRBV12-5 | -
CASSTGYGYTF | TGTGCCAGTAGTACGGGTTATGGCTACACCTTC | TRBJ1-2 | - | TRBV19 | -
CASNTRTGASYGYTF | TGTGCCAGTAACACCCGGACAGGGGCGAGTTATGGCTACACCTTC | TRBJ1-2 | - | TRBV19 | TRBD1
CASSPGVGRGTQYF | TGCGCCAGCAGCCCGGGGGTCGGTCGGGGGACCCAGTACTTC | TRBJ2-5 | once | TRBV5-1 | -
CASSPTGTGNIGNSPLHF | TGTGCCAGCTCACCCACCGGGACAGGCAATATTGGGAATTCACCCCTCCACTTT | TRBJ1-6 | - | TRBV18 | TRBD1
CASSFGGTEETQYF | TGTGCCAGCAGCTTCGGAGGGACAGAAGAGACCCAGTACTTC | TRBJ2-5 | - | TRBV11-2 | -
CASSKARTGGNYGYTF | TGTGCCAGCAGCAAAGCTAGGACAGGGGGGAACTATGGCTACACCTTC | TRBJ1-2 | - | TRBV7-9 | TRBD1
CASSLVSETQYF | TGTGCCAGCAGCTTAGTGTCGGAGACCCAGTACTTC | TRBJ2-5 | - | TRBV7-2 | -
CASSPRQGWNTEAFF | TGTGCCAGCAGTCCCCGACAGGGGTGGAACACTGAAGCTTTCTTT | TRBJ1-1 | - | TRBV27 | TRBD1
CASSRRQLETQYF | TGTGCCAGCAGTCGCCGACAGCTAGAGACCCAGTACTTC | TRBJ2-5 | once | TRBV27 | -
CASSTNGRLYGYTF | TGTGCCAGTAGTACCAATGGGAGGCTCTATGGCTACACCTTC | TRBJ1-2 | - | TRBV19 | -
CASSLATGIGQPQHF | TGTGCCAGCAGCTTAGCCACAGGGATCGGACAGCCCCAGCATTTT | TRBJ1-5 | - | TRBV7-2 | -
CAISDNNSGNTIYF | TGTGCCATCAGTGATAACAACTCTGGAAACACCATATATTTT | TRBJ1-3 | - | TRBV10-3 | -
CSVGMGASASGANVLTF | TGCAGCGTTGGTATGGGGGCATCGGCCTCTGGGGCCAACGTCCTGACTTTC | TRBJ2-6 | - | TRBV29-1 | -
CASSYTENTEAFF | TGTGCCAGCAGTTATACAGAGAACACTGAAGCTTTCTTT | TRBJ1-1 | - | TRBV6-5 | -
CASSSTVSYEQYF | TGTGCCAGCAGTTCTACCGTCTCCTACGAGCAGTACTTC | TRBJ2-7 | - | TRBV27 | -